This T cell receptor (beta chain) originates from a study of cytomegalovirus exposure and HLA in healthy donors. The study's findings and limits: The tendency of first-cohort TCR clusters to co-occur in the 130 or so validation repertoires was identified by a subsequent analysis.

TCRdb keeps only in-frame clones here, not all; method: immunoSEQ multiplex PCR. The table includes more than 110,000 clones, about 94% detected once. The CDR3 has 14 residues. Looked up from germline, CDR1 is ENHRY and CDR2 is SYGVKD. V lost 10 bases to trimming and J lost 2 bases, with 15 bases between them. As concerns this clone: What it binds is not known.

This TCR came from a man younger than 35 in good health and CMV-seropositive. The chain is built from TRBV10-3 and TRBJ1-5, with D tentatively TRBD1 (6 bases). Sequenced: PBMCs. DNA of the CDR3: TGTGCCACCTCACAGGGTACGGGCAATCAGCCCCAGCATTTT. This sequence encodes CATSQGTGNQPQHF.